This T cell receptor beta chain was captured in a study of sequential checkpoint blockade in melanoma. Study-level background: Randomization was 1:1 between first-line nivolumab→ipilimumab and ipilimumab→nivolumab. Each arm's sequence ended with maintenance nivolumab.

Profiled with immunoSEQ multiplex PCR; TCRdb holds only in-frame clones, not every one. The sample has around 19,000 clones; 67% are singletons. V was clipped by 3 bases and J by 8 bases, with 9 bases between them. Germline V lookup: CDR1 SGHNT, CDR2 YYREEE (reference sequence). The CDR3 sequence is 13 residues long. Documented treatment: randomized to nivolumab then ipilimumab (arm A) or the reverse (arm B). None of the patients previously received DNA-damaging chemotherapy. From thawed PBMCs, live CD3+CD8+ cells negative for CD19 and CD56 were sorted. The source of this sequence is a human donor with melanoma. This chain connects TRBV5-4 to TRBJ1-6; D unclear. The specimen was CD8+ T cells sorted from blood (inferred from file names), collected from a patient given nivolumab and ipilimumab in sequence. CDR3 nucleotide sequence: TGTGCCAGCAGCTATGGGAGTTATTCACCCCTCCACTTT. Amino acid sequence: CASSYGSYSPLHF.